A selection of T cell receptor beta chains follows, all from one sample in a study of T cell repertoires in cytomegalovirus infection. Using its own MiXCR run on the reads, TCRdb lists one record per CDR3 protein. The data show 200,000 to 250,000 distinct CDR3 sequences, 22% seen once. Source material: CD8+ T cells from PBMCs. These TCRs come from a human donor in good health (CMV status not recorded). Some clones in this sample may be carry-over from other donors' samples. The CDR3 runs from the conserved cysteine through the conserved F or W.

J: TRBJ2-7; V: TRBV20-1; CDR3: CSAEGSGLNEQYF
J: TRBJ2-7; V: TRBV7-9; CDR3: CASSRPLNEQYF
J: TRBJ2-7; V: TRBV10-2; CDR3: CASSESRTGSYEQYF
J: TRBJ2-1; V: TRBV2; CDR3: CASSEGDIDNEQFF
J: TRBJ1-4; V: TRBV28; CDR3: CASSYGQGSNEKLFF
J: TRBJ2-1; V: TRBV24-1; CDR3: CATSDSGLAGGPFSYNEQFF
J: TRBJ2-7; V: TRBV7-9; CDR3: CASSPSSTIGSYEQYF
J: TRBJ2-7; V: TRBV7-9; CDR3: CASSTHRRGFTTYEQYF
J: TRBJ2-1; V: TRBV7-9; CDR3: CASSLRLGREQFF
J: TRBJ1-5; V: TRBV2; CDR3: CASSVGITVGESNQPHHF